These T cell receptor beta chains were read from a single sample in a study of blood T cell repertoires in COVID-19. The table came from immunoSEQ multiplex PCR; TCRdb's copy has only in-frame clones and leaves some out. The sample shows hundreds of thousands of clones, over 85% of them seen only once. Sequenced material: PBMCs or T cells enriched from blood (not recorded which). Receptor source: a woman in her 30s with acute COVID-19. The CDR3 runs from the conserved cysteine through the conserved F or W. D genes are given only for firm matches.

V gene	D gene	J gene	CDR3 protein
TRBV13	.	TRBJ2-7	CASSSASGSFYEQYF
TRBV5-1	.	TRBJ1-4	CASSLQNNEKLFF
TRBV2	.	TRBJ2-3	CASSVYRDRGQDTQYF
TRBV7-2	.	TRBJ1-1	CASSFSGVETEAFF
TRBV2	TRBD1	TRBJ1-2	CASSGFLRGPGGTDYGYTF
TRBV7-9	.	TRBJ1-3	CASSPEDGSSGNTIYF
TRBV5-8	TRBD1	TRBJ1-2	CASSLPSGDRGRDGYGYTF
TRBV4-1	.	TRBJ1-6	CASSQDLRTIQSPLHF
TRBV3-1/TRBV3-2	.	TRBJ1-2	CASSQDNRVDGYTF
TRBV4-3	TRBD1	TRBJ1-1	CASSPLTGAGTEAFF
TRBV2	TRBD1	TRBJ1-5	CASRYPTGSKENSNQPQHF
TRBV7-2	TRBD2	TRBJ2-3	CASSTGTSGGADTQYF
TRBV5-8	TRBD1	TRBJ2-6	CASSLVGQGAGANVLTF
TRBV30	TRBD2	TRBJ2-3	CAWSKASGVTSTDTQYF
TRBV5-5	.	TRBJ1-6	CASSFASGGSPLHF
TRBV7-8	.	TRBJ1-3	CASSLGRDRNTIYF
TRBV7-9	.	TRBJ1-3	CASSSNRQGPTGNTIYF
TRBV12-3/TRBV12-4	.	TRBJ1-1	CASSMFQYTEAFF
TRBV5-1	TRBD2	TRBJ2-3	CASSLRPRTSSDTQYF
TRBV7-8	.	TRBJ1-2	CASSLVILGAGGNYGYTF
TRBV20-1	.	TRBJ1-2	CSASSGVLNYGYTF
TRBV2	TRBD1	TRBJ1-6	CASYRDRGNSPLHF
TRBV7-9	TRBD1	TRBJ2-6	CASSLRQGASGANVLTF
TRBV29-1	TRBD1	TRBJ2-7	CSAGVQGDEQYF
TRBV10-2	TRBD1	TRBJ2-7	CASSESQGASYEQYF
TRBV7-2	.	TRBJ1-2	CASSLTQGLQYGYTF
TRBV29-1	TRBD2	TRBJ2-3	CSGALAWSGGQSWGTDTQYF
TRBV7-8	.	TRBJ1-5	CASKGGWGNQPQHF
TRBV6-5	.	TRBJ1-2	CASQTVYGYTF
TRBV30	.	TRBJ2-3	CAWSGPGNADTQYF
TRBV28	TRBD2	TRBJ2-3	CASSFGGGADTQYF
TRBV6-5	TRBD1	TRBJ1-5	CASSFDRDQPQHF
TRBV29-1	.	TRBJ2-7	CSAGTGIYEQYF
TRBV2	.	TRBJ1-4	CATEAGRTDNEKLFF
TRBV25-1	.	TRBJ2-2	CASSDWRTVNTGELFF
TRBV9	TRBD1	TRBJ1-2	CASSADRGPFGYTF
TRBV10-1	TRBD1	TRBJ2-7	CARESLQGAPYEQYF
TRBV18	.	TRBJ2-3	CASSPRRSGSTDTQYF
TRBV6-4	TRBD1	TRBJ2-5	CASSESAGGQETQYF
TRBV5-1	.	TRBJ1-1	CASSSRTVGGTNTEAFF
TRBV7-3	TRBD1	TRBJ1-1	CASSLTQGARGTEAFF
TRBV5-4	TRBD2	TRBJ2-5	CASSPRGGPKTQYF
TRBV7-2	.	TRBJ1-1	CASSLVVSGTEAFF
TRBV14	.	TRBJ1-6	CASSQDRVFYLDNSPLHF
TRBV28	TRBD1	TRBJ2-7	CASSNPGQGYEQYF
TRBV6-2/TRBV6-3	.	TRBJ1-2	CASSSPWRENGYTF
TRBV6-2/TRBV6-3	TRBD1	TRBJ1-1	CASSYWGRGRYTEAFF
TRBV4-1	.	TRBJ2-7	CASSLHQDSLVPYEQYF
TRBV30	TRBD1	TRBJ1-6	CAWSVRGRYNSPLHF
TRBV19	.	TRBJ2-1	CASSIGGLAYNEQFF
TRBV11-3	.	TRBJ2-1	CASSPAGFNEQFF
TRBV7-2	.	TRBJ1-5	CASSLKINQPQHF
TRBV18	TRBD1	TRBJ1-6	CASSPATGELSPLHF
TRBV5-8	.	TRBJ1-2	CASSLAPAGASGYTF